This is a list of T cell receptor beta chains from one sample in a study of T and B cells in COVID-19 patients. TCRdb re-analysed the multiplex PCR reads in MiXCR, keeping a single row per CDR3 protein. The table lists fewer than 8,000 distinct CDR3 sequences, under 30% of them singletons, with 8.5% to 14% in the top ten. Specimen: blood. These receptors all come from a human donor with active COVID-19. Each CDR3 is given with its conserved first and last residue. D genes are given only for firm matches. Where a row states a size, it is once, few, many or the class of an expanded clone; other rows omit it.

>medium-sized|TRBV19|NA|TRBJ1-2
CASSRGGNYGYTF
TGTGCCAGTAGTCGAGGGGGGAACTATGGCTACACCTTC
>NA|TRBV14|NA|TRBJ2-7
CASSQPANHYEQYF
TGTGCCAGCAGCCAGCCGGCGAACCACTACGAGCAGTACTTC
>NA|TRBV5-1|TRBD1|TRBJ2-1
CASSPHEGQATNEQFF
TGCGCCAGCAGCCCCCATGAGGGACAGGCGACAAATGAGCAGTTCTTC
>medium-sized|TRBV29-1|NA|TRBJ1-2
CSVEDWGSYGYTF
TGCAGCGTTGAAGACTGGGGGAGCTATGGCTACACCTTC
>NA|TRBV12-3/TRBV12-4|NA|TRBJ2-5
CASGAGRGREETQYF
TGTGCCAGCGGTGCGGGAAGGGGGCGAGAAGAGACCCAGTACTTC
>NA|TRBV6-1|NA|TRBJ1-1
CASSRRTENTEAFF
TGTGCCAGCAGTAGACGTACAGAGAACACTGAAGCTTTCTTT
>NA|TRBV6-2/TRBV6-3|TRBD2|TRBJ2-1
CASSRLAVPGNEQFF
TGTGCCAGCAGTCGGCTAGCGGTCCCCGGCAATGAGCAGTTCTTC
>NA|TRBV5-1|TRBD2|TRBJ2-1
CASSLFSGSYNEQFF
TGCGCCAGCAGCTTGTTTAGCGGGTCCTACAATGAGCAGTTCTTC
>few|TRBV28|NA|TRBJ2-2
CASSPSGPQMNTGELFF
TGTGCCAGCAGTCCATCGGGACCGCAAATGAACACCGGGGAGCTGTTTTTT
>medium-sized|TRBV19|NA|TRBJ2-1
CASSATFEGYNEQFF
TGTGCCAGTAGCGCGACCTTTGAAGGATACAATGAGCAGTTCTTC
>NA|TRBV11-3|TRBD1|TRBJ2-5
CASSLDRRGPLQRYQETQYF
TGTGCCAGCAGCTTAGATCGCAGGGGGCCCCTACAGAGGTACCAAGAGACCCAGTACTTC
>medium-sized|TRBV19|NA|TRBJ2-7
CASSIGGWSYEQYF
TGTGCCAGTAGTATAGGGGGGTGGTCCTACGAGCAGTACTTC
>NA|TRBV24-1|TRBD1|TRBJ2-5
CATSESGTGVEETQYF
TGTGCCACCAGTGAGTCGGGGACAGGGGTCGAAGAGACCCAGTACTTC
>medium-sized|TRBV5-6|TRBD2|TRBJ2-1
CASSLAGGPYEQFF
TGTGCCAGCAGCCTAGCGGGAGGGCCCTATGAGCAGTTCTTC
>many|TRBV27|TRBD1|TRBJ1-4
CASSRQGGEKLFF
TGTGCCAGCAGTAGACAGGGGGGTGAAAAACTGTTTTTT
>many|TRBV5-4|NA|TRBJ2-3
CASSLGSTDTQYF
TGTGCCAGCAGCTTAGGCTCGACAGATACGCAGTATTTT
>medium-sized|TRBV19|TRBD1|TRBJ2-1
CASSIQGARGINEQFF
TGTGCCAGTAGTATCCAGGGGGCCCGGGGGATAAATGAGCAGTTCTTC
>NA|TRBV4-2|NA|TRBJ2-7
CASSQEWRVYEQYF
TGTGCCAGCAGCCAAGAATGGCGGGTCTACGAGCAGTACTTC
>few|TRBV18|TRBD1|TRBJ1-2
CASSIDRGYGYTF
TGTGCCAGCTCGATCGACAGGGGCTATGGCTACACCTTC
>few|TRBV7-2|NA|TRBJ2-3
CASSSTGLWADTQYF
TGTGCCAGCAGCTCCACTGGGTTATGGGCAGATACGCAGTATTTT
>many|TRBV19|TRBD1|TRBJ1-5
CASSRGQGAYQPQHF
TGTGCCAGTAGTCGGGGGCAGGGGGCCTATCAGCCCCAGCATTTT
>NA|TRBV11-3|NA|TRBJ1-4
CASSIGPHTEKLFF
TGTGCCAGCAGCATCGGTCCCCATACCGAAAAACTGTTTTTT
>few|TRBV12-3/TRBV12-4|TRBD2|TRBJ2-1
CASTDIRAGEASYNEQFF
TGTGCCAGCACCGACATCCGAGCGGGAGAGGCGTCCTACAATGAGCAGTTCTTC
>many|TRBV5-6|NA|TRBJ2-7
CASSLISPQGEYEQYF
TGTGCCAGCAGCTTGATTTCCCCACAGGGAGAATACGAGCAGTACTTC
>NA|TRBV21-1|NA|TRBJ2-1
CASSPHSGGYYNEQFF
TGTGCCAGCAGCCCTCACTCAGGGGGCTACTACAATGAGCAGTTCTTC
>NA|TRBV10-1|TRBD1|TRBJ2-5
CASRTHPNFGTVQETQYF
TGCGCCAGCAGAACTCACCCTAATTTCGGGACAGTCCAAGAGACCCAGTACTTC
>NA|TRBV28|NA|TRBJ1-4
CASKGSVEKLFF
TGTGCCAGCAAGGGGAGTGTTGAAAAACTGTTTTTT
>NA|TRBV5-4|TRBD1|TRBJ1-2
CASSWGPEDRVGYGYTF
TGTGCCAGCAGCTGGGGGCCTGAGGACAGGGTAGGGTATGGCTACACCTTC
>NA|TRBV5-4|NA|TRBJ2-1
CASKARGGNNEQFF
TGTGCCAGCAAAGCCAGGGGGGGGAACAATGAGCAGTTCTTC
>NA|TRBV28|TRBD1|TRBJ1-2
CASSTDRADYGYTF
TGTGCCAGCAGTACGGACAGGGCAGACTATGGCTACACCTTC
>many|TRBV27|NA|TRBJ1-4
CASSRGLSTTNEKLFF
TGTGCCAGCAGCCGGGGCCTCAGTACAACTAATGAAAAACTGTTTTTT
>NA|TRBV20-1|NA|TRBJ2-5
CSARGRKRAHQETQYF
TGCAGTGCTAGAGGGAGGAAGCGGGCCCACCAAGAGACCCAGTACTTC
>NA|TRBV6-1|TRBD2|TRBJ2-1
CASTLRGLAGEQFF
TGTGCCAGCACGTTGCGGGGACTAGCGGGAGAACAGTTCTTC
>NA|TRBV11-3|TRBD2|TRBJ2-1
CASNAGESYNEQFF
TGTGCCAGCAATGCGGGAGAATCCTACAATGAGCAGTTCTTC
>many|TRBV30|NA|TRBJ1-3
CAWSQSGNTIYF
TGTGCCTGGAGCCAGAGTGGAAACACCATATATTTT
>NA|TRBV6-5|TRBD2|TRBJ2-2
CASSGTSGSTGELFF
TGTGCCAGCAGTGGGACTAGCGGGAGCACCGGGGAGCTGTTTTTT
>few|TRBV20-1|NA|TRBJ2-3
CSALGDTQYF
TGCAGTGCCCTTGGGGATACGCAGTATTTT
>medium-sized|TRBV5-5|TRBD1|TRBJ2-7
CASSRNWDSSYEQYF
TGTGCCAGCAGCCGGAACTGGGACAGCTCCTACGAGCAGTACTTC
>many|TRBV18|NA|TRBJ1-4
CASSPAGEKLFF
TGTGCCAGCTCACCCGCAGGTGAAAAACTGTTTTTT
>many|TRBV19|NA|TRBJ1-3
CASSPQFSGNTIYF
TGTGCCAGTAGCCCACAATTCTCTGGAAACACCATATATTTT
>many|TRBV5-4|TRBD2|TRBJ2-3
CASSLKREGGDTQYF
TGTGCCAGCAGCCTGAAGCGGGAGGGTGGAGATACGCAGTATTTT
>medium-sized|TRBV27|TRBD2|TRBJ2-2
CASTSGGIGELFF
TGTGCCAGCACCTCGGGGGGTATCGGGGAGCTGTTTTTT
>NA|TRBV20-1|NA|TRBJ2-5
CSASGGLAGNQETQYF
TGCAGTGCTAGTGGAGGGTTGGCAGGGAACCAAGAGACCCAGTACTTC
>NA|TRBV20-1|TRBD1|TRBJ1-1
CSARETGGGTEAFF
TGCAGTGCTAGAGAAACAGGGGGAGGGACTGAAGCTTTCTTT
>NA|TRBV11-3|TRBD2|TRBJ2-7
CASSYSSGRRDEQYF
TGTGCCAGCAGCTACTCTAGCGGGAGGCGGGACGAGCAGTACTTC
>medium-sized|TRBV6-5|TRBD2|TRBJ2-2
CASKASGYTGELFF
TGTGCCAGCAAGGCTAGCGGATACACCGGGGAGCTGTTTTTT
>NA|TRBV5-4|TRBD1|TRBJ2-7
CASSLGQDPLTGEQYF
TGTGCCAGCAGCTTAGGACAGGACCCCCTAACCGGGGAGCAGTACTTC
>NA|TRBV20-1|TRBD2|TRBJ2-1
CSARDWAKSGRGNEQFF
TGCAGTGCTAGAGATTGGGCCAAGAGCGGGAGAGGAAATGAGCAGTTCTTC
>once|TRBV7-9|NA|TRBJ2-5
CASSPRTGRGETQYF
TGTGCCAGCAGCCCGCGGACAGGGAGGGGGGAGACCCAGTACTTC
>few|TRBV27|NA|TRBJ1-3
CASRTHRGNTIYF
TGTGCCAGCAGGACTCACAGGGGAAACACCATATATTTT
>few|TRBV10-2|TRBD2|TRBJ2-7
CATRLAGEDEQYF
TGCGCCACCCGACTAGCGGGAGAGGACGAGCAGTACTTC